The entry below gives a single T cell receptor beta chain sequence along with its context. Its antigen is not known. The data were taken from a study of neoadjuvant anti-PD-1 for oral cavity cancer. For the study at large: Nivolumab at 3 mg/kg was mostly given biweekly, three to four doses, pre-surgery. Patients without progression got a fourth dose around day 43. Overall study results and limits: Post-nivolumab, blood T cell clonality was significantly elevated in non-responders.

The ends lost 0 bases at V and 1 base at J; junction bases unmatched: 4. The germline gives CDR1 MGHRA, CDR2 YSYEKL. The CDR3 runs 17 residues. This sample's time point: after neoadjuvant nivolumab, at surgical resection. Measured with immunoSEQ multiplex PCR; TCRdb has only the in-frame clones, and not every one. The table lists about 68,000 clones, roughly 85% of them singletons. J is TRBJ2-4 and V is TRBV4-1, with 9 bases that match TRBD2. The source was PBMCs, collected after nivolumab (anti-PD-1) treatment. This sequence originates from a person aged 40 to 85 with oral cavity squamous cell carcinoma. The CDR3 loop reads CASSQDFAGGAKNIQYF. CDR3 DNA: TGCGCCAGCAGCCAAGATTTCGCGGGAGGGGCCAAAAACATTCAGTACTTC.